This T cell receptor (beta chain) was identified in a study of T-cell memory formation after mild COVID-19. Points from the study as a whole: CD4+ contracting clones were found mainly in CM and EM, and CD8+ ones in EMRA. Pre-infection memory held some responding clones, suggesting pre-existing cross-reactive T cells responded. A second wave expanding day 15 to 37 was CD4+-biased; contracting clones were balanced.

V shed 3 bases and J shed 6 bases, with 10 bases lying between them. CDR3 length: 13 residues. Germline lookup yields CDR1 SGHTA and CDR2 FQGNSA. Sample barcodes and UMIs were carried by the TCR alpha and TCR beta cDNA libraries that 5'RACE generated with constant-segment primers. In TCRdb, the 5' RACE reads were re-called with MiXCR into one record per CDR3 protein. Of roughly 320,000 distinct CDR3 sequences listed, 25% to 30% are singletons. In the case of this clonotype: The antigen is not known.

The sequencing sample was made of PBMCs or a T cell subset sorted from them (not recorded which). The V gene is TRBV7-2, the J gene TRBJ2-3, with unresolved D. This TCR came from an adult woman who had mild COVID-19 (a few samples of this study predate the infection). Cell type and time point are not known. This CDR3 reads CASSFQQIDTQYF. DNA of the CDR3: TGTGCCAGCAGCTTCCAACAGATCGATACGCAGTATTTT.